The 2 T cell receptor beta chains reported below all come from one sample, sequenced in a study of cytomegalovirus exposure and HLA in healthy donors. A multiplex PCR was run with 60 Vbeta primers and 13 Jbeta primers. The data were produced by immunoSEQ multiplex PCR, yet TCRdb's version contains in-frame clones alone and is incomplete. In the table there are roughly 180,000 clones, approximately 82% of which are singletons. The sequenced sample was PBMCs. These receptors came from a girl between 2 and 10 years old in good health and CMV-seropositive.

The V gene is TRBV5-1, the J gene TRBJ1-1; D might be TRBD1 (6 bases). The CDR3 contains 13 residues. The germline V gene has CDR1 SGHRS and CDR2 YFSETQ. The V and J ends lost 1 base and 9 bases respectively, with 13 bases between them. In DNA form, the CDR3 reads TGCGCCAGCAGCTTGAGGGGGGGGGAGAAAGCTTTCTTT. This sequence encodes CASSLRGGEKAFF.

The chain is built from TRBV12-2 and TRBJ1-2; the table's D call, TRBD1, was not checked against the DNA. TRBV12-2 is designated a pseudogene. This CDR3 has 19 amino acids. The chain's CDR3 is CASRLGTGGQDSPNYGYTF. Here the CDR3 DNA reads TGTGCAAGTCGCCTAGGGACAGGGGGTCAAGATTCTCCTAACTATGGCTACACCTTC.